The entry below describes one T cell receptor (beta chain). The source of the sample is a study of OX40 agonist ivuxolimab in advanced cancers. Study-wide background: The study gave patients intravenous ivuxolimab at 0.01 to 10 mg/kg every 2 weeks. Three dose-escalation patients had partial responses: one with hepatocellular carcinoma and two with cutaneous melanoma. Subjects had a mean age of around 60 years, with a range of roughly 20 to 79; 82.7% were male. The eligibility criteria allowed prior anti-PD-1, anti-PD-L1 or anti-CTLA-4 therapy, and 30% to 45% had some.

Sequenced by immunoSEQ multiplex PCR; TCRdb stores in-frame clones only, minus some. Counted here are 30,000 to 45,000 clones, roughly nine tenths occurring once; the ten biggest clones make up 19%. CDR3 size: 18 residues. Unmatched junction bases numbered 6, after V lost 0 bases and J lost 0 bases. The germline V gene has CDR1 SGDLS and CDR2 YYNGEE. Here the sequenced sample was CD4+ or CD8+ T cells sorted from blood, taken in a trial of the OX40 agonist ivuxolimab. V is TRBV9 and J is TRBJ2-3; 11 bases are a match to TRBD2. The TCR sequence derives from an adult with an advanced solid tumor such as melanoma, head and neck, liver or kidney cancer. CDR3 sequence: CASSVEGLAGGSTDTQYF. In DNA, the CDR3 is TGTGCCAGCAGCGTAGAAGGGCTAGCGGGGGGAAGCACAGATACGCAGTATTTT.